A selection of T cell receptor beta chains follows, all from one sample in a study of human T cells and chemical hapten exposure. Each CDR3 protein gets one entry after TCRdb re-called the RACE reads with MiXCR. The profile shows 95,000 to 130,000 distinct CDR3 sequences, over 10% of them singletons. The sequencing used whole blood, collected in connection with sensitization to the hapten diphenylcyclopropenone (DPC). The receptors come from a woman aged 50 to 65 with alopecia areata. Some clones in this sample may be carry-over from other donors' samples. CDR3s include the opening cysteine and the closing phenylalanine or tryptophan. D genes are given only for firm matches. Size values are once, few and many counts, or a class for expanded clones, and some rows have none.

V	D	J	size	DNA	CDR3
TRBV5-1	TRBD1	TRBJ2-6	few	TGCGCCAGCAGCTTGGTAGGGGGCGGCCGCTCTGGGGCCAACGTCCTGACTTTC	CASSLVGGGRSGANVLTF
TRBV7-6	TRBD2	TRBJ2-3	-	TGTGCCAGCAGCGTCTCTAGCGGGGGTGGCACAGATACGCAGTATTTT	CASSVSSGGGTDTQYF
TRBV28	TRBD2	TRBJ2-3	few	TGTGCGGCGGGAGTGGCAGATACGCAGTATTTT	CAAGVADTQYF
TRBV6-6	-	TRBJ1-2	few	TGTGCCAGCACTCTAGGGTCATTCCACGGCTACACCTTC	CASTLGSFHGYTF
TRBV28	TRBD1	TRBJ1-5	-	TGTGCCAGCAGCCTACAGGGGGCAAGGCAGCCCCAGCATTTT	CASSLQGARQPQHF
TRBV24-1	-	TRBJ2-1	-	TGTGCCACCAGTGATTTCGCGGGTTGGCAGTTCTTC	CATSDFAGWQFF
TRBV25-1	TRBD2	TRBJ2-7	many	TGTGCCAGCAGTGAACTAGTGACTAGCGGCGAGCAGTACTTC	CASSELVTSGEQYF
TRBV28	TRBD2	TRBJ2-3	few	TGTGCCAGCAGTTCCCCGGCGGGGGGAAGCACAGATACGCAGTATTTT	CASSSPAGGSTDTQYF
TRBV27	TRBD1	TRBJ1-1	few	TGTGCCAGCAGAAGGACAGGGGGCACATGGGCTTTCTTT	CASRRTGGTWAFF
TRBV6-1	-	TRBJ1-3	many	TGTGCCAGCAGTGTGCAGGGACTTAGTGGAAACACCATATATTTT	CASSVQGLSGNTIYF
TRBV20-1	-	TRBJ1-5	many	TGCAGTGCTAAAACCCCACCACCCGATCAGCCCCAGCATTTT	CSAKTPPPDQPQHF
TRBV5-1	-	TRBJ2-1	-	TGCGCCAGCAGCTTCTTTACGGGCCTAGCGTACAATGAGCAGTTCTTC	CASSFFTGLAYNEQFF
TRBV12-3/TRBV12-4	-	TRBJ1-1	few	TGTGCCAGCAGTTCCCGGAGAATGGACACTGAAGCTTTCTTT	CASSSRRMDTEAFF
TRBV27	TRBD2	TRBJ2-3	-	TGTGCCAGCAGTTTAGGGTCACTAGCGGGAGGCTCAGATACGCAGTATTTT	CASSLGSLAGGSDTQYF
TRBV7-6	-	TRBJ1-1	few	TGTGCCAGCAGCTTCACAGGAGCTCGGGCTGAAGCTTTCTTT	CASSFTGARAEAFF
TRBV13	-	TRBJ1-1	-	TGTGCCAGCAGCCGCCCCGACAGACTGAACACTGAAGCTTTCTTT	CASSRPDRLNTEAFF
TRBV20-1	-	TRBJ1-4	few	TGCAGTGCTAGAGATCGGAACAATTGGGTGTTTTTT	CSARDRNNWVFF
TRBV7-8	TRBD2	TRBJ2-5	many	TGTGCCAGCAGAGCCGGGACTAGCGGCATTCCAGAGACCCAGTACTTC	CASRAGTSGIPETQYF
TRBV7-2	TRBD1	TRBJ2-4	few	TGTGCCAGCAGCGAAAAGTCCGGGACAGGGGTTAACATTCAGTACTTC	CASSEKSGTGVNIQYF
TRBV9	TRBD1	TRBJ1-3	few	TGTGCCAGCAGACAGGGGGGCTTTGGAAACACCATATATTTT	CASRQGGFGNTIYF
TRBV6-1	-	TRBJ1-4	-	TGTGCCAGCAGACCCAACCGGGTCGCGGCTAATGAAAAACTGTTTTTT	CASRPNRVAANEKLFF
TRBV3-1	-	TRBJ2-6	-	TGTGCCAGCAGCCACCCGGGACACCGAGGCTCTGGGGCCAACGTCCTGACTTTC	CASSHPGHRGSGANVLTF
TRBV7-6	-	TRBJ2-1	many	TGTGCCAGCAGCCTTGGGAACGGGCGCTCCTACAATGAGCAGTTCTTC	CASSLGNGRSYNEQFF
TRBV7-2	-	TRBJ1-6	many	TGTGCCAGCTTCCATGCCAGGAATTCACCCCTCCACTTT	CASFHARNSPLHF
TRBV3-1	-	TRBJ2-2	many	TGTGCCAGCAGCCAAGATCAATCAGGGTCCGGGGAGCTGTTTTTT	CASSQDQSGSGELFF
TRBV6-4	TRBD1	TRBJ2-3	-	TGTGCCAGCAGTGACAGGGGGCATACAGATACGCAGTATTTT	CASSDRGHTDTQYF
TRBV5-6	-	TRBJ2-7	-	TGTGCCAGCAGCCCCGAGAAGGGTACCGGGTGGAGCTCCTACGAGCAGTACTTC	CASSPEKGTGWSSYEQYF
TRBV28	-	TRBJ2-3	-	TGTGCCAGCAGTATTCGGGGGGATACGCAGTATTTT	CASSIRGDTQYF
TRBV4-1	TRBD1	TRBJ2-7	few	TGCGCCAGCAGCCACCCGACAGGGTTGGCATCCTACGAGCAGTACTTC	CASSHPTGLASYEQYF
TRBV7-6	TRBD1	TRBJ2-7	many	TGTGCCAGCAGCTGGACAGGGAACGAGCAGTACTTC	CASSWTGNEQYF
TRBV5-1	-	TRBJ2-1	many	TGCGCCAGCAGCTTGGGCCCACTAGGGACGGGCAATGAGCAGTTCTTC	CASSLGPLGTGNEQFF
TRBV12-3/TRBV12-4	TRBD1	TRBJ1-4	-	TGTGCCAGCAGAATGAGACAGGGGAATGAAAAACTGTTTTTT	CASRMRQGNEKLFF
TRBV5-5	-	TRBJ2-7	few	TGTGCCAGCACTCCAAGTGTGACAATCTACGAGCAGTACTTC	CASTPSVTIYEQYF
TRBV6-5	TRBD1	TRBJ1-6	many	TGTGCCAGCAGTCCCGGAGACAGGGTGGGCTCACCCCTCCACTTT	CASSPGDRVGSPLHF
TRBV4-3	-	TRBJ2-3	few	TGCGCCAGCAGCCAAGCCGGGGGCTACCTCACAGATACGCAGTATTTT	CASSQAGGYLTDTQYF
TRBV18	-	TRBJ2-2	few	TGTGCCAGCTCACTCATGAGGGACCTTTCGACAACCGGGGAGCTGTTTTTT	CASSLMRDLSTTGELFF
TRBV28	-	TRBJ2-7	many	TGTGCCAGCAGTTTAAGAGCCTACGAGCAGTACTTC	CASSLRAYEQYF
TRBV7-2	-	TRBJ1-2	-	TGTGCCAGCAGCTTAGCGTTGAGCCATGGCTACACCTTC	CASSLALSHGYTF
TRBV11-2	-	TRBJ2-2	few	TGTGCCAGCAGCTCACCACCGAACACCGGGGAGCTGTTTTTT	CASSSPPNTGELFF
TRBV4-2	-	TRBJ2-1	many	TGTGCCAGCAGCCAAGAAAGACAGTCCTACAATGAGCAGTTCTTC	CASSQERQSYNEQFF
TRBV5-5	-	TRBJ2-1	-	TGTGCCAGCAGCTTTGTGAGGGGGTCTTCCTACAATGAGCAGTTCTTC	CASSFVRGSSYNEQFF
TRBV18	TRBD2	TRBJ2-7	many	TGTGCCAGCTCACCGTCAAGCGGGGGGATCTACGAGCAGTACTTC	CASSPSSGGIYEQYF
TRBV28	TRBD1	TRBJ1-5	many	TGTGCCAGCAGTCGGGACAGAACCCAGCCCCAGCATTTT	CASSRDRTQPQHF
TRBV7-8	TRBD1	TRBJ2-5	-	TGTGCCAGCAGCTTAGAGGGACAGGGCGGGACCCAGTACTTC	CASSLEGQGGTQYF
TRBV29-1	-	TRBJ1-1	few	TGCAGCGTTTTCCGGGCCCTAGGGCGGGCTGAAGCTTTCTTT	CSVFRALGRAEAFF
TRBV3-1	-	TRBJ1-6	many	TGTGCCAGCAGCCAAGATCCTGCGGCAGATTCACCCCTCCACTTT	CASSQDPAADSPLHF
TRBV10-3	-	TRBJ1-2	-	TGTGCCATCAGTGAGGGAATACCTAACTATGGCTACACCTTC	CAISEGIPNYGYTF
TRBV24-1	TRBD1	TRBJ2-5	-	TGTGCCACCAGTGACAGATCGGCCGCAGGGGGCGCAACCCAGTACTTC	CATSDRSAAGGATQYF
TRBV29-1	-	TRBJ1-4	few	TGCAGCGTGGATCCGGGACTAGGCGAAAAACTGTTTTTT	CSVDPGLGEKLFF
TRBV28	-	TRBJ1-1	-	TGTGCCAGCAGTTTTTTGCAGCCTGAAGCTTTCTTT	CASSFLQPEAFF
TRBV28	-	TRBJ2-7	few	TGTGCCAGCAGTTCGAGTTCTAGGAGACAGTACTTC	CASSSSSRRQYF
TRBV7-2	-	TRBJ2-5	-	TGTGCCAGCAGTTCCAACTACCAAGAGACCCAGTACTTC	CASSSNYQETQYF
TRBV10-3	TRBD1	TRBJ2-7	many	TGTGCCATCAGTGCCCAGACAGGGTTTTTACACGAGCAGTACTTC	CAISAQTGFLHEQYF
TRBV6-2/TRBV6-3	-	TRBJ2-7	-	TGTGCCAGCACCTTCTCCTACGAGCAGTACTTC	CASTFSYEQYF
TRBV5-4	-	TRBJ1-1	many	TGTGCCAGCAGCTTCCCCGTCGCGGGACCGAACACTGAAGCTTTCTTT	CASSFPVAGPNTEAFF
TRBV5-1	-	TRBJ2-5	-	TGCGCCAGCAGCGTGGGTGTTTCCCAAGAGACCCAGTACTTC	CASSVGVSQETQYF
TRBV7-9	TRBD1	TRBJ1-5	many	TGTGCCAGCAGCTTGGGGGCAGGGGGTTCTCAGCCCCAGCATTTT	CASSLGAGGSQPQHF
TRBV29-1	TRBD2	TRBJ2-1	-	TGCAGCGTTGAAAGCGGGAAGGTGTTCTTC	CSVESGKVFF
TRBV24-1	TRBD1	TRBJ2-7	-	TGTGCCACCAGTGACCCTGGGACAGGGGCCTACGAGCAGTACTTC	CATSDPGTGAYEQYF